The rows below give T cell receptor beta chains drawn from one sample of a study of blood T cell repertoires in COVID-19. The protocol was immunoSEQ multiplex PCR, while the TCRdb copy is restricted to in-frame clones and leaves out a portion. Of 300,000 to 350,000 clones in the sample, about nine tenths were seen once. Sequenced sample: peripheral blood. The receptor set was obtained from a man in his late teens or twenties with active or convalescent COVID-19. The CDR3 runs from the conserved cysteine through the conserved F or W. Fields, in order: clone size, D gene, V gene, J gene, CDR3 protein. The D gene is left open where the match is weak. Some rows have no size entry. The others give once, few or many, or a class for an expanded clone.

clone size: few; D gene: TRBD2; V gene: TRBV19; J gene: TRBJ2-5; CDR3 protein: CASSRLAGAGETQYF
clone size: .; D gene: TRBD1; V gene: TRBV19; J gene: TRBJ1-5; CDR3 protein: CASRTGVNQPQHF
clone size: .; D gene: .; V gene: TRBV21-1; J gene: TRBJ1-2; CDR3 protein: CASSRPRAGDYGYTF
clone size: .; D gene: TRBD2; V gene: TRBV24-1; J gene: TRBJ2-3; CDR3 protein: CATGRTSGLGDTQYF
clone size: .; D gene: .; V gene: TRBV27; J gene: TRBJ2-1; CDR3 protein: CASSRGLDTYNEQFF
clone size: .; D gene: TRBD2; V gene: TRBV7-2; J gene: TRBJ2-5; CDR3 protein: CASSLGGRRETQYF
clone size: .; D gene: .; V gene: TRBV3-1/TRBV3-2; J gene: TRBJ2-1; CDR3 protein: CASSQDRQTVPVARSYNEQFF
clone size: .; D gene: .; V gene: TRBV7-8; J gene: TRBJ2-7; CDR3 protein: CASSPVGPVKQYF
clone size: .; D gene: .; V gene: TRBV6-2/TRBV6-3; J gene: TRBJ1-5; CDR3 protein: CASSYQGQPQHF
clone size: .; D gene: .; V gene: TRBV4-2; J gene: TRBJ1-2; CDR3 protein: CASSQVSGGYTF
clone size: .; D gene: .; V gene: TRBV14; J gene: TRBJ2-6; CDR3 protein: CASSQDRSPRSGANVLTF
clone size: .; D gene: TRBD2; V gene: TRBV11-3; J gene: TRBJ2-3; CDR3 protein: CASSLGGTSNTQYF
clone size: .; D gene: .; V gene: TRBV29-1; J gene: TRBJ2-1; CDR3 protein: CSVEVRQGTYNEQFF
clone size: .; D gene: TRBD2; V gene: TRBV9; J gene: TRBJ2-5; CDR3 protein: CASSATSGSMIETQYF
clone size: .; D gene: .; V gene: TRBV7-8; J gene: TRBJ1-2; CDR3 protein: CASSPDSYGYTF